One sample yielded the 25 T cell receptor beta chains listed below, sequenced in a study of CD4 and CD8 cells across lung adenocarcinoma regions. From the PCR reads, TCRdb called clonotypes with MiXCR, one entry per CDR3 protein. This table has tens of thousands of distinct CDR3 sequences, roughly 56% appearing once. The sequencing input was CD8+ T cells from the center of a lung tumor. Every receptor here comes from a female donor with lung adenocarcinoma. The CD4 and CD8 labels of this study may be unreliable.

The chain combines TRBV6-1 with TRBJ2-3; D is ambiguous. Trimming pared 6 bases from V and 1 base from J, leaving 11 bases between. This CDR3 has 14 residues. Germline-derived CDR1 and CDR2 are MNHNS and SASEGT. The CDR3 loop reads CASRETIGTDTQYF. For the CDR3, the DNA is TGTGCCAGCAGAGAGACGATTGGCACAGATACGCAGTATTTT.

This clonotype showed up just once. The chain couples TRBV10-3 to TRBJ2-3; 10 nucleotides agree with TRBD1. The CDR3 contains 14 residues. Germline V gives CDR1 ENHRY, CDR2 SYGVKD. V trimming: 2 bases; J trimming: 4 bases; junction bases outside the gene matches: 0. As DNA, the CDR3 is TGTGCCATCAGTGAGGGACAGGGGGCAGATACGCAGTATTTT. Amino acids: CAISEGQGADTQYF.

This sequence joins TRBV4-1 and TRBJ2-5; D is possibly TRBD1 or TRBD2 (5 bases each). This CDR3 has 18 residues. Trimming took 0 bases from V and 2 from J, leaving 19 bases between them. Germline V lookup: CDR1 MGHRA, CDR2 YSYEKL. For the CDR3, the DNA is TGCGCCAGCAGCCAAGATCTTCCCGACGGGACGGCGCAAGAGACCCAGTACTTC. This sequence encodes CASSQDLPDGTAQETQYF.

For this clonotype: The junction does not match germline at one end; this may be a read error. The chain combines TRBV10-2 with TRBJ2-1, with 10 bases lining up with TRBD2. Per germline, CDR1 WSHSY and CDR2 SAAADI. The CDR3 runs 14 residues. CDR3 sequence reads: CASSLAGANNDQFF. CDR3 DNA sequence: TGCGCCAGCTCGCTAGCGGGGGCCAACAATGATCAGTTCTTC.

As concerns this clonotype: At one of its ends the junction is not consistent with the germline gene, which may arise from a read error. The genes are TRBV27 and TRBJ2-3; D is uncertain. The CDR3 covers 13 residues. CDR1 and CDR2 from the germline V gene are MNHEY and SMNVEV (reference sequence). CDR3: CASSLRVKNTQYF. In DNA form, the CDR3 reads TGTGCCAGCAGTTTGCGAGTCAAAAATACTCAGTATTTC.

The chain recombines TRBV6-1 with TRBJ2-5; D remains unclear. The DNA end lines up better with TRBJ2-7; the J call may be wrong. This CDR3 is built from 14 residues. Germline CDR1 MNHNS, CDR2 SASEGT. CDR3 sequence: CASSVGPEGDEQYF. CDR3 DNA: TGTGCCAGCAGTGTGGGCCCTGAAGGTGACGAGCAGTACTTC.

This clonotype was seen repeatedly, ten times or more. V usage is TRBV6-1 and J usage is TRBJ1-1; no definite D call. Germline V CDR1 and CDR2: MNHNS, SASEGT. The CDR3 runs to 15 residues. V was clipped by 4 bases and J by 0 bases, with 12 bases between them. The CDR3 sequence is CASSVQTGLNTEAFF. For the CDR3, the DNA is TGTGCCAGCAGTGTACAGACGGGGTTGAACACTGAAGCTTTCTTT.

This chain connects TRBV6-5 to TRBJ1-2; D call uncertain. Trimming shortened V by 1 base and J by 2 bases, and 11 bases separated the two germline ends. Looked up from germline, CDR1 is MNHEY and CDR2 is SVGAGI. This CDR3 region has 15 residues. CDR3 sequence: CASSYLGRENYGYTF. The CDR3 nucleotides are TGTGCCAGCAGTTACTTGGGGAGGGAGAACTATGGCTACACCTTC.

This clonotype was seen many times. V and J are TRBV2 and TRBJ1-4, with 9 nucleotides matching TRBD1. The CDR3 totals 15 residues. V dropped 6 bases and J dropped 2; count of bases not matched to a gene: 4. From germline, CDR1 is SNHLY and CDR2 FYNNEI. The CDR3 coding sequence is TGTGCCAGCAGAAGGGACAGGGCTACTAATGAAAAACTGTTTTTT. Translating it yields CASRRDRATNEKLFF.

The V and J genes are TRBV6-1 and TRBJ2-2; 7 bases match TRBD1. The CDR3 loop spans 13 amino acids. In germline, CDR1 is MNHNS, CDR2 SASEGT. V dropped 6 bases and J dropped 13; count of bases not matched to a gene: 11. As DNA, the CDR3 is TGTGCCAGCAGCATACAAGGGACAGAGACGCTGTTTTTT. Protein: CASSIQGTETLFF.

About this clonotype itself: A read error may produce the germline difference seen at one junction end. The chain joins TRBV10-1 to TRBJ2-5; D might be TRBD1 or TRBD2, each matching 5 bases. Germline V CDR1 and CDR2: WNHNN, SYGVQD (reference sequence). The CDR3 length is 16 residues. The CDR3 DNA is TGCGCCAGCAGGGGGACCCGGCGGGCAATCAAAGAGACCCAGTATTTC. Its translation: CASRGTRRAIKETQYF.

This clonotype has just a few counts. The chain has TRBV28 and TRBJ1-1, with D perhaps TRBD1 (5 bases). This CDR3 is built from 14 residues. Per germline, CDR1 MDHEN and CDR2 SYDVKM. V lost 7 bases, J lost 7 bases, and 19 bases lay in between. Here the CDR3 reads CASTHLSGTFEAFF. The DNA for the CDR3 is TGTGCCAGCACCCACTTATCGGGGACGTTTGAAGCTTTCTTT.

The J gene is TRBJ2-4, the V gene TRBV6-1; a weak D match, TRBD2 (6 bases). The CDR3 sequence is 15 residues long. The V gene's germline CDR1 is MNHNS and CDR2 SASEGT. Trimming shortened V by 4 bases and J by 13 bases, and 23 bases separated the two germline ends. The DNA of the CDR3 is TGTGCCAGCAGTGGTAGTAGCGGAACCCAAAACACCCAGTACTTC. This translates into CASSGSSGTQNTQYF.

The chain combines TRBV6-1 with TRBJ2-5; the D call may be TRBD1 or TRBD2 (5 bases each). Germline values: CDR1 MNHNS, CDR2 SASEGT. The CDR3 extends over 15 amino acids. V dropped 3 bases and J dropped 5 bases, with 16 bases sitting between them. The CDR3, as DNA: TGTGCCAGCAGTGAGGGGACGTTAGAAAGGGAGACCCAGTACTTC. Encoded protein: CASSEGTLERETQYF.

This sequence joins TRBV27 and TRBJ2-1, with TRBD1 identical over 7 bases. The J call may not be correct, given that the DNA end is closer to TRBJ2-7. This CDR3 spans 14 amino acids. Germline CDR1 and CDR2: MNHEY and SMNVEV (reference sequence). The CDR3 DNA reads TGTGCCAGCAGTTTTGGACAGGCGTCATTGGAGCAGTACTTC. Amino acids: CASSFGQASLEQYF.

In its sample, this clonotype was seen many times. CDR3 amino acids: CASIYGKDQPQHF. For the CDR3, the DNA is TGTGCCAGCATATACGGAAAGGATCAGCCCCAGCATTTT. V usage is TRBV6-1 and J usage is TRBJ1-5; D gene unclear. The V end lost 7 bases, the J end lost 5 bases, and 12 bases lay between the germline ends. In germline, CDR1 is MNHNS, CDR2 SASEGT. The CDR3 loop spans 13 amino acids.

This clonotype was seen ten or more times. The chain combines TRBV27 with TRBJ2-5; D possibly corresponds to TRBD1 (5 bases). CDR1 and CDR2 (germline): MNHEY, SMNVEV (reference sequence). V was trimmed by 6 bases and J by 7 bases, leaving 9 bases between them. This CDR3 has 11 amino acids. The CDR3 protein is CASRTRGTQYF. CDR3 nucleotide sequence: TGTGCCAGCAGGACAAGGGGGACCCAGTACTTC.

This clonotype was counted many times. V and J are TRBV6-1 and TRBJ2-1; no reliable D call. This CDR3 spans 14 amino acids. CDR1 is MNHNS and CDR2 is SASEGT in the germline V gene. V was shortened by 4 bases and J by 8 bases, with 15 bases between the two germline ends. CDR3 loop: CASSVVMGLDEQFF. As DNA, the CDR3 is TGTGCCAGCAGTGTGGTTATGGGGTTAGATGAGCAGTTCTTC.

As for this clonotype: The junction shows a germline mismatch at one end, possibly a read error. The V and J genes are TRBV6-1 and TRBJ2-4; unclear D gene. This CDR3 contains 15 residues. The germline gives CDR1 MNHNS, CDR2 SASEGT. The CDR3 loop is CASSGGGGAKNTQYF. The CDR3, as DNA: TGTGCCAGCAGTGGTGGTGGCGGAGCCAAAAACACTCAGTACTTC.

The chain is built from TRBV6-1 and TRBJ2-3, with 8 positions matching TRBD2. The tail of the sequence fits TRBJ2-7 better, so the J call may be wrong. In germline, CDR1 is MNHNS, CDR2 SASEGT. The CDR3 has 15 residues. CDR3 amino acids: CGGGAGGGYADTQYF. The CDR3 DNA reads TGTGGCGGGGGTGCGGGAGGCGGGTACGCAGATACGCAGTACTTC.

V is TRBV6-1 and J is TRBJ2-1, with 7 bases fitting TRBD1. The last part of the DNA fits TRBJ2-7 better; the J call may be wrong. This CDR3 is built from 13 residues. From germline, CDR1 is MNHNS and CDR2 SASEGT. CDR3 region: CASSPTGQTEQYV. The DNA for the CDR3 is TGTGCCAGCAGCCCAACGGGACAGACCGAGCAGTACGTC.

This chain links TRBV27 with TRBJ2-2, with D perhaps matching TRBD2 (5 bases). Germline CDR1 is MNHEY and CDR2 is SMNVEV (reference sequence). V was clipped by 6 bases and J by 7 bases, with 15 bases between them. This CDR3 is 14 amino acids long. The CDR3 DNA reads as TGTGCCAGCAGGGGATGTCCGGGGAACGGGGAGCTGTTTTTT. As protein: CASRGCPGNGELFF.

Concerning this clonotype: One end of the junction does not line up with germline, which may come from a read error. J is TRBJ2-2 and V is TRBV27, with TRBD2 as a possible D gene (6 bases). Germline CDR1 MNHEY, CDR2 SMNVEV (reference sequence). This CDR3 contains 17 residues. CDR3 amino acids: CATRRGLEGMNTGKLFF. The CDR3 region has the DNA TGTGCCACCCGGCGGGGCCTAGAGGGGATGAACACCGGGAAGCTGTTTTTT.

V usage is TRBV6-1 and J usage is TRBJ2-7; D is perhaps TRBD1 or TRBD2 (5 bases each). Trimming cost V 3 bases and J 1 base, with 16 bases left between them. Germline loops: CDR1 MNHNS, CDR2 SASEGT. The length of the CDR3 is 16 residues. The CDR3 here is CASSETGRRASYEQYF. The DNA of the CDR3 is TGTGCCAGCAGTGAGACGGGACGGAGAGCTTCCTACGAGCAGTACTTC.

This chain joins TRBV7-6 and TRBJ2-3, with 7 nucleotides matching TRBD2. With the DNA end fitting TRBJ2-7 better, the J assignment may be wrong. The CDR3 is 16 amino acids. CDR1 SGHVS and CDR2 FNYEAQ come from the germline V gene. The CDR3 DNA reads TGTGCCAGCAGCTCCCGGATGGCGGGAGCCAAAGACACGCAGTACTTC. It encodes CASSSRMAGAKDTQYF.